Below are 26 T cell receptor beta chains sequenced from a single sample in a study of T cell responses to AZD1222 COVID-19 vaccine. Clones were read by immunoSEQ multiplex PCR, and TCRdb kept only the in-frame ones, dropping some. Found here are fewer than 150,000 clones, about 92% of them singletons; the top ten hold 6% to 9%. Here the sequenced sample was peripheral blood, taken 28 days after the second AZD1222 dose. The source of these receptors is an adult who received the AZD1222 COVID-19 vaccine.

This chain links TRBV7-2 with TRBJ1-6; 10 positions agree with TRBD1. Per the germline V gene, CDR1 is SGHTA and CDR2 is FQGNSA. The CDR3 runs 16 residues. V shed 5 bases, J shed 5 bases, and the junction held 6 bases outside the gene matches. The DNA for the CDR3 is TGTGCCAGCAGCACCGGACAGGGGGTCGATAATTCACCCCTCCACTTT. It specifies CASSTGQGVDNSPLHF.

The V and J genes are TRBV6-5 and TRBJ2-2; D perhaps matches TRBD2 (7 bases). From germline, CDR1 is MNHEY and CDR2 SVGAGI. This CDR3 region has 15 residues. V was shortened by 6 bases and J by 5 bases, with 16 bases between the two germline ends. The CDR3 loop is CASRLQGGLTGELFF. CDR3 in DNA: TGTGCCAGCAGGCTACAGGGAGGGTTGACCGGGGAGCTGTTTTTT.

The chain uses TRBV29-1 and TRBJ1-5, with D unresolved. Trimming took 2 bases from V and 0 from J, leaving 8 bases between them. The germline V gene encodes CDR1 SQVTM and CDR2 ANQGSEA. This CDR3 comprises 14 residues. The CDR3 sequence: CSVEQKNSNQPQHF. The CDR3 DNA sequence: TGCAGCGTTGAACAGAAGAATAGCAATCAGCCCCAGCATTTT.

The V call is TRBV3-1 (or the pseudogene TRBV3-2), the J call TRBJ1-6; weak D call: TRBD1 (5 bases). Germline V gene sequence: CDR1 LGHDT, CDR2 YNNKEL (reference sequence). Deletions cut 3 bases from V and 7 bases from J, with 10 bases between. The CDR3 has 14 amino acids. The CDR3 nucleotides read TGTGCCAGCAGCCATCAGGGAGGGAATTCACCCCTCCACTTT. Amino acids: CASSHQGGNSPLHF.

The V call is TRBV10-1, the J call TRBJ2-5; no reliable D call. V lost 3 bases, J lost 4 bases, and 6 bases lay in between. The CDR3 is 12 amino acids. CDR1 is WNHNN, CDR2 SYGVQD, per germline (reference sequence). CDR3 sequence: CASSDGSETQYF. CDR3 DNA sequence: TGCGCCAGCAGTGACGGTTCAGAGACCCAGTACTTC.

The count of this clone is one. The rearrangement joins TRBV5-4 to TRBJ2-7; D is possibly TRBD1 (5 bases). Germline V lookup: CDR1 SGHNT, CDR2 YYREEE (reference sequence). V was trimmed by 4 bases and J by 4 bases, leaving 18 bases between them. CDR3 length equals 15 residues. The CDR3 sequence is CASSPRGRVGYEQYF. DNA for the CDR3: TGTGCCAGCAGCCCCCGTGGCAGGGTGGGATACGAGCAGTACTTC.

This clone occurred once. The chain uses TRBV19 and TRBJ1-6; no clear D. The length of the CDR3 is 16 residues. The ends were cut back, 6 bases at V and 0 bases at J, with 12 bases in the middle. CDR1 is LNHDA, CDR2 SQIVND, per germline (reference sequence). The CDR3 loop is CASSPRGDSYNSPLHF. In DNA, the CDR3 is TGTGCCAGTAGCCCGCGGGGTGACTCCTATAATTCACCCCTCCACTTT. Filled out from reference TRBV19 and TRBJ1-6, the complete variable domain reads DGGITQSPKYLFRKEGQNVTLSCEQNLNHDAMYWYRQDPGQGLRLIYYSQIVNDFQKGDIAEGYSVSREKKESFPLTVTSAQKNPTAFYLCASSPRGDSYNSPLHFGNGTRLTVT.

The V gene is TRBV6-5, the J gene TRBJ2-7; tentatively, D is TRBD1 (6 bases). The germline CDR1 and CDR2 sequences are MNHEY and SVGAGI. The CDR3 totals 16 residues. V gave up 0 bases and J gave up 5 bases, with 17 bases separating them. The CDR3 reads CASSYSNRAQRNEQYF. The CDR3 DNA reads as TGTGCCAGCAGTTACTCGAACAGGGCCCAAAGGAACGAGCAGTACTTC.

The count of this clone is one. The chain is built from TRBV2 and TRBJ1-6, with D possibly matching TRBD1 (6 bases). V lost 7 bases and J lost 7, with 14 bases in between. Looked up from germline, CDR1 is SNHLY and CDR2 is FYNNEI. The CDR3 is made up of 14 amino acids. CDR3 coding DNA: TGTGCCAGCACGGGAACAGGGTGGAATTCACCCCTCCACTTT. Residues: CASTGTGWNSPLHF.

The genes are TRBV18 and TRBJ1-1, with a weak D call TRBD1 (5 bases). The CDR3 length is 14 residues. The V end lost 0 bases, the J end lost 4 bases, and 9 bases lay between the germline ends. Germline assignment: CDR1 KGHSH and CDR2 LQKENI. The CDR3 loop is CASSPPSGTTEAFF. The CDR3 nucleotides read TGTGCCAGCTCACCACCCTCGGGGACCACTGAAGCTTTCTTT.

The V call is TRBV2, the J call TRBJ1-1; D is unresolved. V was shortened by 8 bases and J by 5 bases, with 21 bases between the two germline ends. CDR1 SNHLY and CDR2 FYNNEI come from the germline V gene. The CDR3 contains 15 residues. The chain's CDR3 is CASPGIPGVKTEAFF. In nucleotides, the CDR3 is TGTGCCAGCCCAGGCATACCGGGTGTTAAGACTGAAGCTTTCTTT.

V is TRBV3-1 (or the pseudogene TRBV3-2) and J is TRBJ1-1; the D gene is possibly TRBD1 (5 bases). The germline V gene encodes CDR1 LGHDT and CDR2 YNNKEL (reference sequence). CDR3 length: 12 amino acids. Trimming removed 1 base from V and 7 bases from J, with 7 bases in between. CDR3 nucleotide sequence: TGTGCCAGCAGCCAAGGCAGGGTTGAAGCTTTCTTT. Its translation: CASSQGRVEAFF.

The V call is TRBV3-1 (or the pseudogene TRBV3-2), the J call TRBJ2-7; D may be TRBD1 (5 bases). V shed 0 bases and J shed 2 bases, with 11 bases lying between them. Germline CDR1 and CDR2: LGHDT and YNNKEL (reference sequence). This CDR3 is built from 15 residues. The CDR3 protein is CASSQDPDTTYEQYF. The DNA of the CDR3 is TGTGCCAGCAGCCAAGACCCGGACACCACCTACGAGCAGTACTTC.

V gene TRBV7-2 combines with J gene TRBJ2-3; D remains unclear. Trimming cost V 4 bases and J 6 bases, with 14 bases left between them. The CDR3 is 14 amino acids. CDR1 is SGHTA and CDR2 is FQGNSA in the germline V gene. The CDR3 loop reads CASSSSYNTDTQYF. As DNA, the CDR3 is TGTGCCAGCAGCTCCTCGTATAACACGGATACGCAGTATTTT.

This chain connects TRBV21-1 to TRBJ1-5; the DNA was not used to check the table's D call, TRBD1. TRBV21-1 is designated a pseudogene. The CDR3 loop spans 13 amino acids. CDR3 sequence (DNA): TGTGCCAGCCTGGGGCAGGGTTATCAGCCCCAGCATTTT. Residues: CASLGQGYQPQHF.

A few counts support this clone. This sequence joins TRBV6-1 and TRBJ1-1, with D hard to call. The CDR3 covers 14 residues. Trimming shortened V by 3 bases and J by 6 bases, and 14 bases separated the two germline ends. CDR1 is MNHNS and CDR2 is SASEGT in the germline V gene. This CDR3 reads CASSETGEVAEAFF. DNA of the CDR3: TGTGCCAGCAGTGAGACGGGAGAAGTGGCTGAAGCTTTCTTT.

This clone has only one observation. This chain connects TRBV5-6 to TRBJ2-7; D tentatively fits TRBD1 or TRBD2 (5 bases each). Germline CDR1 reads SGHDT; CDR2 reads YYEEEE. Trimming shortened V by 4 bases and J by 4 bases, and 18 bases separated the two germline ends. The length of the CDR3 is 15 residues. CDR3 coding DNA: TGTGCCAGCAGCCAAAGGGGCCCGGGGCCTTACGAGCAGTACTTC. Protein product: CASSQRGPGPYEQYF.

The V gene is TRBV12-3 or TRBV12-4, the J gene TRBJ2-5; no firm D call. The CDR3 sequence is 13 residues long. Between the trimmed V and J ends, which lost 2 bases and 3 bases, there was a span of 7 bases. Here the CDR3 DNA reads TGTGCCAGCAGTTTATCCAGGAAAGAGACCCAGTACTTC. Translation gives CASSLSRKETQYF.

This chain links TRBV29-1 with TRBJ2-5; 11 nucleotides align to TRBD2. The CDR3 has 16 amino acids. Germline assignment: CDR1 SQVTM and CDR2 ANQGSEA. V lost 2 bases to trimming and J lost 5 bases; unmatched junction nucleotides: 10. The CDR3 nucleotides are TGCAGCGTTGAACGACCGGGACTAGCGGAGAGTGAGACCCAGTACTTC. Translated: CSVERPGLAESETQYF.

J is TRBJ2-7 and V is TRBV11-2; unclear D gene. The CDR3 is 15 amino acids. V lost 1 base and J lost 2, with 12 bases in between. The germline gives CDR1 SGHAT, CDR2 FQNNGV. The CDR3 sequence: CASSLGAANPYEQYF. The CDR3 DNA sequence: TGTGCCAGCAGCTTAGGTGCCGCGAACCCCTACGAGCAGTACTTC.

The chain has TRBV11-3 and TRBJ2-5; 9 bases align to TRBD2. Germline CDR1 is SGHNT and CDR2 is YENEEA. Trimming cost V 0 bases and J 2 bases; bases outside gene matches: 10. The CDR3 has 18 amino acids. Here the CDR3 DNA reads TGTGCCAGCAGCTTAGATACCGGACTAGCGAGGGGTCAAGAGACCCAGTACTTC. Protein: CASSLDTGLARGQETQYF.

V usage is TRBV5-4 and J usage is TRBJ2-1, with D possibly TRBD2 on 6 matching bases. V shed 4 bases and J shed 7 bases, with 12 bases lying between them. This CDR3 comprises 13 residues. CDR1 and CDR2 (germline): SGHNT, YYREEE (reference sequence). The CDR3 region is CASSTGGGNEQFF. CDR3 DNA sequence: TGTGCCAGCAGCACCGGAGGAGGGAATGAGCAGTTCTTC.

The gene calls are TRBV18 and TRBJ2-5; maybe TRBD1 (6 bases). The germline V gene has CDR1 KGHSH and CDR2 LQKENI. The CDR3 loop spans 13 amino acids. Trimming stripped 6 bases from V and 2 bases from J, with 10 bases between. CDR3 sequence reads: CASSLDRQETQYF. Written as DNA, the CDR3 is TGTGCCAGCTCTCTAGACAGGCAAGAGACCCAGTACTTC. The full variable domain, completed using reference TRBV18 and TRBJ2-5, is NAGVMQNPRHLVRRRGQEARLRCSPMKGHSHVYWYRQLPEEGLKFMVYLQKENIIDESGMPKERFSAEFPKEGPSILRIQQVVRGDSAAYFCASSLDRQETQYFGPGTRLLVL.

The chain couples TRBV7-2 to TRBJ2-7; D remains unclear. CDR1 is SGHTA and CDR2 is FQGNSA in the germline V gene. The V end lost 1 base, the J end lost 3 bases, and 16 bases lay between the germline ends. The length of the CDR3 is 16 residues. The CDR3 DNA reads TGTGCCAGCAGCTTAGGGTCACGGCAGCGAAACTACGAGCAGTACTTC. This codes for CASSLGSRQRNYEQYF.

The chain joins TRBV7-2 to TRBJ2-1, with unresolved D. CDR1 is SGHTA and CDR2 is FQGNSA in the germline V gene. The CDR3 covers 15 residues. Trimming pared 5 bases from V and 0 bases from J, leaving 11 bases between. CDR3 loop: CASSRYDPSYNEQFF. The CDR3 region has the DNA TGTGCCAGCAGCCGTTACGACCCCTCCTACAATGAGCAGTTCTTC.

The V call is TRBV7-9, the J call TRBJ1-4; a possible D gene is TRBD1 (6 bases). The V end was cut by 5 bases, the J end by 0 bases, with 10 bases between. CDR3 length: 15 residues. Germline loops: CDR1 SEHNR, CDR2 FQNEAQ (reference sequence). The CDR3 protein is CASSPRQATNEKLFF. Here the CDR3 DNA reads TGTGCCAGCAGCCCTCGACAGGCAACTAATGAAAAACTGTTTTTT. Drawing the rest from reference TRBV7-9 and TRBJ1-4, the complete variable domain is DTGVSQNPRHKITKRGQNVTFRCDPISEHNRLYWYRQTLGQGPEFLTYFQNEAQLEKSRLLSDRFSAERPKGSFSTLEIQRTEQGDSAMYLCASSPRQATNEKLFFGSGTQLSVL.